Presented here are 14 T cell receptor beta chains from one specimen sequenced in a study of blood T cell repertoires in COVID-19. TCRdb keeps only in-frame clones here, not all; method: immunoSEQ multiplex PCR. The sample holds 390,000 or so clones, about nine tenths seen once. Source material: peripheral blood. The receptor set was obtained from a woman aged 30 to 39 with active or convalescent COVID-19.

J is TRBJ1-6 and V is TRBV3-1 (or the pseudogene TRBV3-2), with 7 bases that match TRBD1. Germline values: CDR1 LGHDT, CDR2 YNNKEL (reference sequence). The V gene end was trimmed by 6 bases and the J gene end by 7 bases; junction bases not matched to a gene: 9. The CDR3 sequence is 15 residues long. CDR3 loop: CASSPGTAINSPLHF. CDR3 DNA: TGTGCCAGCAGTCCCGGGACAGCCATAAATTCACCCCTCCACTTT.

V is TRBV20-1 and J is TRBJ2-5; D unresolved. CDR3 length: 14 residues. V was shortened by 3 bases and J by 5 bases, with 16 bases between the two germline ends. Germline V CDR1 and CDR2: DFQATT, SNEGSKA (reference sequence). CDR3 loop: CSASGEVDYETQYF. CDR3 DNA: TGCAGTGCTAGTGGTGAGGTCGATTATGAGACCCAGTACTTC.

This rearrangement joins TRBV14 to TRBJ1-5; D call uncertain. There are 15 residues in the CDR3. Germline V gene data show CDR1 as SGHDN and CDR2 as FVKESK. The ends were cut back, 8 bases at V and 1 base at J, with 15 bases in the middle. DNA of the CDR3: TGTGCCAGCGGCAGGCTGACCTGGAGCAATCAGCCCCAGCATTTT. Amino acids: CASGRLTWSNQPQHF.

The chain combines TRBV19 with TRBJ2-3; D is unclear. The CDR3 has 13 amino acids. V lost 7 bases and J lost 4, with 12 bases in between. CDR1 is LNHDA and CDR2 is SQIVND in the germline V gene (reference sequence). DNA of the CDR3: TGTGCCAGTAATGGGTTTGGAGCAGATACGCAGTATTTT. Translated: CASNGFGADTQYF.

This clone was seen a handful of times. In the same sample, other DNA sequences code for this CDR3. The gene calls are TRBV27 and TRBJ2-7; 13 nucleotides agree with TRBD2. This CDR3 has 15 amino acids. Germline CDR1 MNHEY, CDR2 SMNVEV (reference sequence). Trimming cost V 4 bases and J 3 bases; bases outside gene matches: 3. The CDR3 sequence: CASSSRLAGGYEQYF. For the CDR3, the DNA is TGTGCCAGCAGTTCCCGACTAGCGGGAGGCTACGAGCAGTACTTC.

J is TRBJ1-2 and V is TRBV19, with 7 nucleotides matching TRBD1. V lost 3 bases to trimming and J lost 1 base; unmatched junction nucleotides: 5. Germline assignment: CDR1 LNHDA and CDR2 SQIVND (reference sequence). This CDR3 region has 15 residues. CDR3 nucleotide sequence: TGTGCCAGTAGTATTCTCGGGGACAGTAACTATGGCTACACCTTC. This codes for CASSILGDSNYGYTF.

V is TRBV6-1 and J is TRBJ2-1; the D gene is possibly TRBD2 (7 bases). Germline lookup yields CDR1 MNHNS and CDR2 SASEGT. This CDR3 has 16 amino acids. With 2 bases removed from V and 5 bases from J, the gap between germline ends came to 16 bases. CDR3 residues: CASSEFSGGADNEQFF. The CDR3 DNA sequence: TGTGCCAGCAGTGAATTTTCGGGGGGCGCCGACAATGAGCAGTTCTTC.

The chain employs TRBV9 and TRBJ1-1, with no clear D. There are 19 residues in the CDR3. With 6 bases removed from V and 1 base from J, the gap between germline ends came to 28 bases. CDR1 is SGDLS and CDR2 is YYNGEE in the germline V gene. CDR3 nucleotide sequence: TGTGCCAGCATCGTGGCCGGAGGGAGCCCTCCGCGCGGGAACACTGAAGCTTTCTTT. Translated, it gives CASIVAGGSPPRGNTEAFF.

This rearrangement joins TRBV4-1 to TRBJ2-5; a possible D gene is TRBD2 (5 bases). The V end was cut by 4 bases, the J end by 5 bases, with 11 bases between. The CDR3 totals 13 residues. Per the germline V gene, CDR1 is MGHRA and CDR2 is YSYEKL. CDR3 in DNA: TGCGCCAGCAGCCCCGGGCGGGTTGAGACCCAGTACTTC. Translation: CASSPGRVETQYF.

The DNA of the CDR3 is TGTGCCAGCACCCGAAGAGTGAACACTGAAGCTTTCTTT. It translates to CASTRRVNTEAFF. V is TRBV7-2 and J is TRBJ1-1; no definite D call. The CDR3 contains 13 residues. Trimming removed 7 bases from V and 0 bases from J, with 9 bases in between. CDR1 SGHTA and CDR2 FQGNSA come from the germline V gene.

The J gene is TRBJ1-4, the V gene TRBV7-9; unclear D gene. CDR1 and CDR2 from the germline V gene are SEHNR and FQNEAQ (reference sequence). This CDR3 comprises 17 residues. Trimming removed 3 bases at V and 7 bases at J, with 21 bases between. CDR3 nucleotides: TGTGCCAGCAGCTTTTTCGGCGGGAGCAGTAGCGGTGAAAAACTGTTTTTT. Amino acids: CASSFFGGSSSGEKLFF.

This clone was counted once. The chain links TRBV12-3 or TRBV12-4 to TRBJ1-1; no reliable D call. The ends were cut back, 8 bases at V and 4 bases at J, with 8 bases in the middle. The CDR3 has 11 amino acids. CDR3 region: CASRAGTEAFF. The CDR3 DNA reads TGTGCCAGCCGGGCGGGCACTGAAGCTTTCTTT.

CDR3 bases: TGTGCCAGCAGCTCCACAGGGGATGCTTTCTTT. Protein sequence: CASSSTGDAFF. V gene TRBV7-9 combines with J gene TRBJ1-1, with TRBD1 matching over 7 bases. Germline V gives CDR1 SEHNR, CDR2 FQNEAQ (reference sequence). The CDR3 consists of 11 residues. V was clipped by 4 bases and J by 11 bases; unmatched bases: 4.

The rearrangement uses TRBV7-2 and TRBJ2-1; TRBD2 might be the D (6 bases). CDR3 length: 15 amino acids. V was trimmed by 9 bases and J by 1 base, leaving 16 bases between them. Germline assignment: CDR1 SGHTA and CDR2 FQGNSA. The CDR3 sequence: CASLVGGASYNEQFF. The CDR3 nucleotides are TGTGCCAGTCTCGTTGGCGGGGCTTCCTACAATGAGCAGTTCTTC.